The rows below give T cell receptor beta chains drawn from one sample of a study of neurological immune-mediated disorders. TCRdb ran MiXCR on the 5' RACE reads and lists one entry per CDR3 protein. This sample yields 25,000 to 30,000 distinct CDR3 sequences, of which just over 6.5% are seen a single time; approximately 8.9% belongs to the top ten. The sample consisted of PBMCs. The receptors stem from a woman between 45 and 60 years old in good health. Both conserved end residues are part of each CDR3. D genes are given only for firm matches. The size entry is marked missing in some rows and otherwise reads once, few, many or a size class.

clone_size,v_call,j_call,d_call,cdr3_nt,cdr3_aa
many,TRBV20-1,TRBJ2-1,-,TGCAGTGCTAGAGGTGGAAATATTGAGCAGTTCTTC,CSARGGNIEQFF
many,TRBV20-1,TRBJ2-1,TRBD2,TGCAGTGCTAGAGATACGGGGGGGCACTCCTACAATGAGCAGTTCTTC,CSARDTGGHSYNEQFF
many,TRBV5-1,TRBJ2-1,-,TGCGCCAGCAGCCGCGATGGCGATACTGAGCAGTTCTTC,CASSRDGDTEQFF
-,TRBV5-1,TRBJ2-2,TRBD1,TGCGCCAGCAGGGGACAGGGTGCCAACACCGGGGAGCCGTTTTTT,CASRGQGANTGEPFF
many,TRBV20-1,TRBJ2-1,-,TGCAGTGCTAGGCGAGGTGGAGAACTCAATGAGCAGTTCTTC,CSARRGGELNEQFF
many,TRBV29-1,TRBJ1-1,-,TGCAGCGCGGGGAAATCCACTGAAGCTTTCTTT,CSAGKSTEAFF
many,TRBV28,TRBJ1-1,TRBD1,TGTGCCAGCAGTTCCGAACAGGGGCAGAACACTGAAGCTTTCTTT,CASSSEQGQNTEAFF
-,TRBV7-9,TRBJ1-1,TRBD1,TGTGCCAGCAGCTCAGAGGGGACAGCGGGCGCTGAAGCTTTCTTT,CASSSEGTAGAEAFF
many,TRBV29-1,TRBJ2-2,TRBD1,TGCAGCGTTAACCCGGGACAGGAAAACACCGGGGAGCTGTTTTTT,CSVNPGQENTGELFF
many,TRBV7-9,TRBJ2-7,-,TGTGCCAGCAGCTCCGGAGGGGACGAGCAGTACTTC,CASSSGGDEQYF
many,TRBV7-2,TRBJ2-3,TRBD2,TGTGCCAGCAGCTTAGCTGGGGGGGGGACCACAGATACGCAGTATTTT,CASSLAGGGTTDTQYF
many,TRBV7-9,TRBJ1-1,TRBD1,TGTGCCAGCAGAGGACAGGGGGGAGGAAACACTGAAGCTTTCTTT,CASRGQGGGNTEAFF
many,TRBV7-2,TRBJ2-7,TRBD1,TGTGCCAGCAGCCGACCTCAGGTACAGGGGACCACCTACGAGCAGTACTTC,CASSRPQVQGTTYEQYF
many,TRBV10-3,TRBJ2-7,-,TGTGCCGCAGGGGGACTTTCGTACGAGCAGTACTTC,CAAGGLSYEQYF
many,TRBV29-1,TRBJ2-7,TRBD2,TGCAGCGTCGCTGGGGCCCTAGCGGGAGGGTACGAGCAGTACTTC,CSVAGALAGGYEQYF
few,TRBV3-1,TRBJ1-2,-,TGTGCCAGCAGCCAAGGCGTAGGGGGACCTTATGGCTACACCTTC,CASSQGVGGPYGYTF
few,TRBV3-1,TRBJ2-3,-,TGTGCCAGCAGCCAAGACCAGCCTAAAAACACAGATACGCAGTATTTT,CASSQDQPKNTDTQYF
many,TRBV12-3/TRBV12-4,TRBJ2-5,TRBD1,TGTGCCAGCAGTTCCATGACAGGGGGCTTCGAGACCCAGTACTTC,CASSSMTGGFETQYF
many,TRBV7-2,TRBJ1-5,-,TGTGCCAGCAGCTTTAGCCGGACGGGGAGGGATCAGCCCCAGCATTTT,CASSFSRTGRDQPQHF
medium-sized,TRBV5-5,TRBJ1-6,-,TGTGCCAGCAGCTTTACCGGGGTATCGGGTTCACCCCTCCACTTT,CASSFTGVSGSPLHF
many,TRBV20-1,TRBJ1-2,TRBD1,TGCAGTGCTAGAGTGACAGGGACTAACTATGGCTACACCTTC,CSARVTGTNYGYTF
many,TRBV6-2/TRBV6-3,TRBJ2-2,-,TGTGCCAGCAGTACGAACACCGGGGAGCTGTTTTTT,CASSTNTGELFF
many,TRBV29-1,TRBJ2-3,TRBD1,TGCAGCGTTGAAAGGGACAGGGACACAGATACGCAGTATTTT,CSVERDRDTDTQYF
many,TRBV20-1,TRBJ2-3,-,TGCAGTGCTGACCCTTCGTACGCCTCGGGGGATACGCAGTATTTT,CSADPSYASGDTQYF
many,TRBV20-1,TRBJ2-7,TRBD1,TGCAGTGCTAGATGGACAGGAAAGGAGCAGTACTTC,CSARWTGKEQYF
once,TRBV5-1,TRBJ2-2,TRBD1,TGCGCCAGCAGCTTACCCCGGGGGCAGGGGGCTATGAAAAACGGGGAGCTGTTTTTT,CASSLPRGQGAMKNGELFF
many,TRBV7-2,TRBJ2-3,-,TGTGCCAGCAGCTCCAACCCAGATACGCAGTATTTT,CASSSNPDTQYF
many,TRBV12-5,TRBJ1-1,-,TGTGCTAGTGGCCCCGGCGTGGGAGCTTTCTTT,CASGPGVGAFF
-,TRBV7-7,TRBJ2-3,-,TGTGCCAGCGGACCGGGACTCGGCACAGATACGCAGTATTTT,CASGPGLGTDTQYF
many,TRBV20-1,TRBJ2-1,TRBD1,TGCAGCCGGGACAGGGGGATCTTC,CSRDRGIF
many,TRBV5-1,TRBJ1-4,TRBD1,TGCGCCAGCAGCAAGGGACAGGGGGCAACTAATGAAAAACTGTTTTTT,CASSKGQGATNEKLFF
many,TRBV20-1,TRBJ2-1,TRBD2,TGCAGTGCTGAAAGCGGGAGTTTCTACAATGAGCAGTTCTTC,CSAESGSFYNEQFF
many,TRBV3-1,TRBJ1-1,-,TGTGCCAGCAGCCCAGACAGCGTGAACACTGAAGCTTTCTTT,CASSPDSVNTEAFF
many,TRBV7-2,TRBJ2-3,TRBD2,TGTGCCAGCAGCTTAACTACTAGCGGGGGGATTAGCACAGATACGCAGTATTTT,CASSLTTSGGISTDTQYF
many,TRBV20-1,TRBJ1-2,-,TGCAGTGCTAGGCGGCAGGAGAACTATGGCTACACCTTC,CSARRQENYGYTF
many,TRBV25-1,TRBJ2-1,TRBD1,TGTGCCAGCACCGACGACAGGGGCGGCTACAATGAGCAGTTCTTC,CASTDDRGGYNEQFF
many,TRBV6-5,TRBJ1-4,-,TGTGCCAGCAGTTATGGTTTCAAGTCGAATGAAAAACTGTTTTTT,CASSYGFKSNEKLFF